These 21 T cell receptor beta chains came from one sample sequenced in a study of OX40 agonist ivuxolimab in advanced cancers. Repertoires were generated with immunoSEQ multiplex PCR, while TCRdb's copy carries only in-frame clones and drops some. The data contain tens of thousands of clones, 80% to 95% of them singletons. This specimen was CD4+ or CD8+ T cells sorted from blood, taken in a trial of the OX40 agonist ivuxolimab. Source of these receptors: an adult with an advanced solid tumor such as melanoma, head and neck, liver or kidney cancer.

CDR3 sequence (DNA): TGCGCCAGCAGCTTGGCCCCGACCTCCTACGAGCAGTACTTC. Translating it yields CASSLAPTSYEQYF. The genes are TRBV5-1 and TRBJ2-7; D gene unclear. The ends were cut back, 0 bases at V and 0 bases at J, with 7 bases in the middle. The CDR3 runs 14 residues. The V gene's germline CDR1 is SGHRS and CDR2 YFSETQ.

The genes are TRBV18 and TRBJ2-4; TRBD1 is a possible D gene (5 bases). V was shortened by 2 bases and J by 1 base, with 12 bases between the two germline ends. The germline gives CDR1 KGHSH, CDR2 LQKENI. The CDR3 extends over 16 amino acids. CDR3 sequence: CASSPSQGTAKNIQYF. In nucleotides, the CDR3 is TGTGCCAGCTCACCAAGTCAGGGTACGGCCAAAAACATTCAGTACTTC.

The gene calls are TRBV27 and TRBJ1-1, with D perhaps TRBD1 (5 bases). V was clipped by 10 bases and J by 5 bases, with 23 bases between them. Germline V gives CDR1 MNHEY, CDR2 SMNVEV (reference sequence). This CDR3 region has 15 residues. The CDR3 region has the DNA TGTGCCACCCGGGATTATAGCTCCGGGGGTACTGAAGCTTTCTTT. Translating gives CATRDYSSGGTEAFF.

The CDR3 DNA reads TGTGCCAGCAGCCCCCCCGGGACAGGGCCCAGTTATCGGTACTTC. This translates into CASSPPGTGPSYRYF. This chain links TRBV28 with TRBJ2-7; 9 bases line up with TRBD1. Losses at the gene ends were 6 bases for V and 12 bases for J; bases not matched to a gene: 18. Looked up from germline, CDR1 is MDHEN and CDR2 is SYDVKM. This CDR3 has 15 amino acids.

The chain employs TRBV7-2 and TRBJ2-1; TRBD1 or TRBD2 may be the D gene (5 bases each). CDR1 SGHTA and CDR2 FQGNSA come from the germline V gene. The CDR3 totals 15 residues. The germline V and J ends were trimmed by 1 base and 9 bases, with 16 bases remaining between them. CDR3 nucleotides: TGTGCCAGCAGCTTAGGGGACCCCTGGTCCGGTGAGCAGTTCTTC. Its translation is CASSLGDPWSGEQFF.

The chain combines TRBV5-4 with TRBJ2-7; the match to TRBD2 covers 16 bases. The germline V gene encodes CDR1 SGHNT and CDR2 YYREEE (reference sequence). The CDR3 length is 17 residues. J was trimmed by 2 bases and V by 4 bases; bases with no gene match: 6. The CDR3 is CASSPGLAGGTPYEQYF. DNA of the CDR3: TGTGCCAGCAGCCCGGGACTAGCGGGGGGGACCCCCTACGAGCAGTACTTC.

This rearrangement joins TRBV19 to TRBJ1-5; D might be TRBD1 (6 bases). From germline, CDR1 is LNHDA and CDR2 SQIVND (reference sequence). Trimming left V 5 bases short and J 4 bases short, with 15 bases between. This CDR3 has 15 residues. CDR3 DNA: TGTGCCAGTAGTGTTCCCTACAGGGAGAATCAGCCCCAGCATTTT. It encodes CASSVPYRENQPQHF.

The CDR3, as DNA: TGTGCCAGCAGCCTGAAGGGGGCCGCAACTAATGAAAAACTGTTTTTT. This encodes CASSLKGAATNEKLFF. This chain connects TRBV5-4 to TRBJ1-4, with TRBD1 identical over 7 bases. The CDR3 covers 16 residues. Trimming cost V 4 bases and J 0 bases; bases outside gene matches: 6. Germline assignment: CDR1 SGHNT and CDR2 YYREEE (reference sequence).

The chain recombines TRBV19 with TRBJ2-3, with D perhaps matching TRBD2 (6 bases). Germline loops: CDR1 LNHDA, CDR2 SQIVND (reference sequence). Trimming removed 7 bases from V and 0 bases from J, with 11 bases in between. The CDR3 is 14 amino acids. The CDR3 here is CASKREASTDTQYF. The CDR3 DNA sequence: TGTGCCAGTAAGAGGGAGGCTAGCACAGATACGCAGTATTTT.

This rearrangement joins TRBV5-5 to TRBJ2-7; tentatively, D is TRBD2 (5 bases). The CDR3 sequence is 14 residues long. The germline V gene encodes CDR1 SGHKS and CDR2 YYEKEE (reference sequence). The ends were cut back, 2 bases at V and 2 bases at J, with 11 bases in the middle. CDR3 sequence reads: CASSFAGSTYEQYF. The CDR3 DNA is TGTGCCAGCAGCTTCGCGGGCAGCACCTACGAGCAGTACTTC.

V usage is TRBV28 and J usage is TRBJ1-1, with no clear D. The CDR3 loop spans 13 amino acids. V lost 3 bases and J lost 4, with 9 bases in between. Per germline, CDR1 MDHEN and CDR2 SYDVKM. Here the CDR3 DNA reads TGTGCCAGCAGTTTTGGGGTTCTCACTGAAGCTTTCTTT. Protein sequence: CASSFGVLTEAFF.

The J gene is TRBJ2-7, the V gene TRBV27; 11 bases map to TRBD2. This CDR3 spans 11 amino acids. V was clipped by 8 bases and J by 11 bases; unmatched bases: 5. Germline values: CDR1 MNHEY, CDR2 SMNVEV (reference sequence). CDR3 amino acids: CASLHSGREYF. Here the CDR3 DNA reads TGTGCCAGCCTTCATAGCGGGAGGGAGTACTTC.

This clone was detected only once. V gene TRBV5-1 combines with J gene TRBJ2-3; D not resolved. Germline V gives CDR1 SGHRS, CDR2 YFSETQ. The CDR3 sequence is 13 residues long. Trimming stripped 1 base from V and 8 bases from J, with 11 bases between. The chain's CDR3 is CASSLNARVTQYF. The CDR3 DNA reads as TGCGCCAGCAGCTTGAACGCCCGGGTTACGCAGTATTTT.

This clone was seen just once. J is TRBJ1-4 and V is TRBV28; 10 bases agree with TRBD1. Germline V gene sequence: CDR1 MDHEN, CDR2 SYDVKM. Unmatched junction bases numbered 6, after V lost 11 bases and J lost 0 bases. The CDR3 spans 15 residues. The DNA for the CDR3 is TGTGCCTGGGGGACAGGGGACGCAACTAATGAAAAACTGTTTTTT. This encodes CAWGTGDATNEKLFF.

This chain uses TRBV5-4 with TRBJ1-4, with D possibly being TRBD1 (5 bases). The V and J ends lost 5 bases and 6 bases respectively, with 8 bases between them. This CDR3 contains 12 residues. Germline V gene lookup returns CDR1 SGHNT and CDR2 YYREEE (reference sequence). CDR3 nucleotides: TGTGCCAGCAGGGACACGGATGAAAAACTGTTTTTT. It translates to CASRDTDEKLFF.

The CDR3 region is CASSIAAGTTYEQYF. In nucleotides, the CDR3 is TGTGCCAGTAGTATAGCAGCGGGGACGACCTACGAGCAGTACTTC. This chain uses TRBV19 with TRBJ2-7; 7 bases map to TRBD2. The CDR3 is 15 amino acids. CDR1 is LNHDA and CDR2 is SQIVND in the germline V gene (reference sequence). Trimming at V came to 1 base and at J to 2 bases, leaving 5 bases not matched to a gene.

The chain is built from TRBV4-2 and TRBJ2-3; D gene ambiguous. Trimming removed 0 bases at V and 6 bases at J, with 7 bases between. This CDR3 comprises 13 residues. Looked up from germline, CDR1 is LGHNA and CDR2 is YNFKEQ. CDR3 sequence (DNA): TGTGCCAGCAGCCAAGATTACGGGGATACGCAGTATTTT. Protein sequence: CASSQDYGDTQYF.

This chain uses TRBV6-1 with TRBJ1-5, with D unclear. Germline CDR1 is MNHNS and CDR2 is SASEGT. The V and J ends lost 4 bases and 12 bases respectively, with 19 bases between them. This CDR3 spans 14 amino acids. The CDR3 DNA sequence: TGTGCCAGCAGTGGACAAAGGGCCACCATCGACCAGCATTTT. The encoded protein is CASSGQRATIDQHF.

This clone was seen a handful of times. The chain couples TRBV5-5 to TRBJ1-2; D ambiguous. The V gene lost 0 bases and the J gene lost 4 bases, with 4 bases spanning the gap. The germline CDR1 and CDR2 sequences are SGHKS and YYEKEE (reference sequence). The CDR3 consists of 12 residues. CDR3 in DNA: TGTGCCAGCAGCTTGGCAGTCTATGGCTACACCTTC. Its translation: CASSLAVYGYTF. Together with reference TRBV5-5 and TRBJ1-2, the CDR3 gives the full variable domain: DAGVTQSPTHLIKTRGQQVTLRCSPISGHKSVSWYQQVLGQGPQFIFQYYEKEERGRGNFPDRFSARQFPNYSSELNVNALLLGDSALYLCASSLAVYGYTFGSGTRLTVV.

The genes are TRBV6-5 and TRBJ2-7; 9 bases align to TRBD2. CDR1 and CDR2 from the germline V gene are MNHEY and SVGAGI. V shed 6 bases and J 4 bases; nucleotides not matched to a gene: 4. This CDR3 comprises 13 residues. The CDR3 sequence is CASRLAGLYEQYF. The CDR3 DNA sequence: TGTGCCAGCAGACTAGCGGGCCTTTACGAGCAGTACTTC.

The gene calls are TRBV9 and TRBJ1-3, with no clear D. This CDR3 has 15 amino acids. Germline V gene data show CDR1 as SGDLS and CDR2 as YYNGEE. V was trimmed by 3 bases and J by 4 bases, leaving 14 bases between them. CDR3 region: CASSANTEVGNTIYF. For the CDR3, the DNA is TGTGCCAGCAGCGCCAACACGGAGGTAGGAAACACCATATATTTT.